What follows are 9 T cell receptor beta chains derived from one specimen sequenced in a study of blood T cells in healthy people across ages. The authors ran a second PCR of about 7 to 12 cycles using a sample-barcoded 5' primer and a J-beta primer mix. One entry per CDR3 protein results from TCRdb running MiXCR on the 5' RACE reads. This table holds 1,500,000 or so distinct CDR3 sequences, 35% to 45% found once. Material: blood. These TCRs come from a young woman in good health.

The V call is TRBV20-1, the J call TRBJ2-1, with D uncertain. This CDR3 is built from 13 residues. Germline lookup yields CDR1 DFQATT and CDR2 SNEGSKA (reference sequence). The V end was cut by 1 base, the J end by 5 bases, with 9 bases between. CDR3: CSARGSSHNEQFF. The CDR3, as DNA: TGCAGTGCTAGAGGGTCTAGTCACAATGAGCAGTTCTTC.

This sequence joins TRBV7-2 and TRBJ2-5, with D hard to call. Germline CDR1 reads SGHTA; CDR2 reads FQGNSA. V lost 6 bases and J lost 5, with 7 bases in between. The CDR3 totals 11 residues. This CDR3 reads CASRRVETQYF. The CDR3 DNA reads TGTGCCAGCAGACGTGTCGAGACCCAGTACTTC.

V usage is TRBV4-3 and J usage is TRBJ2-1, with 11 bases lining up with TRBD2. In germline, CDR1 is LGHNA, CDR2 YSLEER. V shed 5 bases, J shed 9 bases, and the junction held 6 bases outside the gene matches. The CDR3 length is 14 residues. CDR3 loop: CASSAPGTSGEQFF. Written as DNA, the CDR3 is TGCGCCAGCAGCGCCCCTGGGACTAGCGGTGAGCAGTTCTTC.

This chain joins TRBV28 and TRBJ2-6; D uncertain. The CDR3 extends over 14 amino acids. CDR1 is MDHEN and CDR2 is SYDVKM in the germline V gene. V lost 6 bases to trimming and J lost 8 bases, with 14 bases between them. The CDR3 spells CASRGPGRSNVLTF. CDR3 DNA: TGTGCCAGCAGGGGTCCAGGTAGGTCCAACGTCCTGACTTTC.

This clonotype was seen just once. V is TRBV20-1 and J is TRBJ1-1; D perhaps matches TRBD1 (5 bases). Trimming left V 1 base short and J 0 bases short, with 9 bases between. Germline CDR1 reads DFQATT; CDR2 reads SNEGSKA (reference sequence). The CDR3 loop spans 14 amino acids. Written as DNA, the CDR3 is TGCAGTGCTAGAGCCGGGACGGTGAACACTGAAGCTTTCTTT. The encoded protein is CSARAGTVNTEAFF.

The V and J genes are TRBV4-1 and TRBJ1-1, with 10 nucleotides matching TRBD1. The CDR3 is 16 residues long. Germline V lookup: CDR1 MGHRA, CDR2 YSYEKL. The junction had 5 bases not matched to a gene; V was cut back by 3 bases and J by 1 base. The CDR3 loop is CASSQFRDRGNTEAFF. The CDR3 region has the DNA TGCGCCAGCAGCCAGTTCCGGGACAGGGGGAACACTGAAGCTTTCTTT.

The V call is TRBV6-2 or TRBV6-3, the J call TRBJ2-7; a possible D gene is TRBD2 (6 bases). The V end lost 6 bases, the J end lost 3 bases, and 12 bases lay between the germline ends. The CDR3 sequence is 13 residues long. Per the germline V gene, CDR1 is MNHEY and CDR2 is SVGEGT. The CDR3 DNA reads as TGTGCCAGCAGGTACGTGGGGGGCTACGAGCAGTACTTC. Translating it yields CASRYVGGYEQYF.

The DNA of the CDR3 is TGTGCCAGCAGCCAATACGGACAGGGAGGGGCCGAGCAGTACTTC. Translated, it gives CASSQYGQGGAEQYF. The chain joins TRBV3-1 to TRBJ2-5; tentative D call: TRBD1 (8 bases). The better agreement between TRBJ2-7 and the DNA end casts doubt on the J call. This CDR3 is built from 15 residues. Germline V gene data show CDR1 as LGHDT and CDR2 as YNNKEL (reference sequence).

The chain has TRBV12-3 or TRBV12-4 and TRBJ2-5, with 11 positions matching TRBD2. The closer fit of TRBJ2-4 to the DNA end suggests the J call may be wrong. CDR3 size: 16 residues. The CDR3 DNA sequence: TGTGCCAGCAGTTTTAGCGGGGGGGTCCTCAAAAACATTCAGTACTTC. Residues: CASSFSGGVLKNIQYF.